The clone carrying this TCR beta chain came up a few times. Antigen unknown. TCRdb independently ran MiXCR on the 5' RACE reads; one entry per CDR3 protein. The sample has 60,000 to 85,000 distinct CDR3 sequences, around a sixth seen once; the top ten hold 12%. This entry is derived from a study of early T cells in non-severe SARS-CoV-2 infection. Study-wide background: Sequencing input comprised bulk RNA from unsorted whole blood; chain pairing was not available.

The CDR3 is made up of 11 amino acids. V was clipped by 6 bases and J by 14 bases, with 11 bases between them. Per germline, CDR1 KGHSH and CDR2 LQKENI. Study-wide results and limits: Reliance on VDJdb matching favored anti-spike CD8 responses; private and CD4 specificities were missed.

V and J are TRBV18 and TRBJ1-6; possibly TRBD1 for D (6 bases). The receptor was derived from an adult who was a healthcare worker with PCR-confirmed SARS-CoV-2 infection or an uninfected control (not recorded which). Material for sequencing was whole blood. Here the CDR3 reads CASSPGGTLHF. The CDR3 region has the DNA TGTGCCAGCTCCCCGGGGGGCACCCTCCACTTT.